The 24 T cell receptor beta chains below were found in one sample sequenced in a study of blood T cell repertoires in COVID-19 (dated by TCRdb to the early 2020s). The library was produced with the immunoSEQ multiplex PCR assay. TCRdb obtained this table from immuneACCESS and retained in-frame rearrangements with V and J assigned. These tables miss some clones; where compared with another copy, unresolved V genes account for less than half of the shortfall, and the remainder is unexplained. Within this sample are about 78,000 clones, with around 80% of them counted one time only. Just under 6% of the sample belongs to the ten largest clones. The sample comprised peripheral blood. These receptors were collected from a man in his 60s with active or convalescent COVID-19.

The V call is TRBV14, the J call TRBJ1-1; tentative D call: TRBD1 (6 bases). Trimming left V 4 bases short and J 10 bases short, with 16 bases between. From germline, CDR1 is SGHDN and CDR2 FVKESK. CDR3 size: 13 residues. As DNA, the CDR3 is TGTGCCAGCAGCCTTTTATCAGGGGAGACAGCTTTCTTT. Protein product: CASSLLSGETAFF. The whole variable domain, remainder taken from reference TRBV14 and TRBJ1-1, is EAGVTQFPSHSVIEKGQTVTLRCDPISGHDNLYWYRRVMGKEIKFLLHFVKESKQDESGMPNNRFLAERTGGTYSTLKVQPAELEDSGVYFCASSLLSGETAFFGQGTRLTVV.

The genes are TRBV6-2 or TRBV6-3 and TRBJ2-7; 7 nucleotides align to TRBD1. This CDR3 has 14 amino acids. V lost 6 bases, J lost 2 bases, and 7 bases stayed unmatched. Germline values: CDR1 MNHEY, CDR2 SVGEGT. The CDR3 reads CASSRQGPPYEQYF. CDR3 coding DNA: TGTGCCAGCAGCAGACAGGGCCCCCCCTACGAGCAGTACTTC.

This chain connects TRBV4-3 to TRBJ2-5, with a tentative D call TRBD2 (6 bases). CDR3 length: 17 amino acids. With 0 bases removed from V and 3 bases from J, the gap between germline ends came to 17 bases. Germline CDR1 LGHNA, CDR2 YSLEER. The CDR3 sequence is CASSQDNAGLPEETQYF. CDR3 nucleotides: TGCGCCAGCAGCCAAGATAACGCGGGATTACCGGAAGAGACCCAGTACTTC.

As concerns this clone: Other DNA sequences in the sample encode the same CDR3. This chain connects TRBV10-3 to TRBJ2-3; TRBD2 might be the D (5 bases). The germline V and J ends were trimmed by 6 bases and 1 base, with 8 bases remaining between them. Germline V lookup: CDR1 ENHRY, CDR2 SYGVKD. The CDR3 extends over 13 amino acids. DNA of the CDR3: TGTGCCATCAGCGACGGGGGCACAGATACGCAGTATTTT. Translation gives CAISDGGTDTQYF.

This sequence joins TRBV4-2 and TRBJ2-1, with 7 bases that match TRBD1. CDR1 is LGHNA, CDR2 YNFKEQ, per germline. The CDR3 is 16 residues long. V lost 0 bases to trimming and J lost 2 bases; unmatched junction nucleotides: 4. CDR3 region: CASSQDSQGAYNEQFF. The CDR3 coding sequence is TGTGCCAGCAGCCAAGATAGCCAGGGGGCCTACAATGAGCAGTTCTTC.

CDR3 in amino acids: CASKTGVGGEQYF. For the CDR3, the DNA is TGTGCCAGCAAGACAGGGGTCGGGGGCGAGCAGTACTTC. This chain links TRBV6-5 with TRBJ2-7; 8 bases map to TRBD1. This CDR3 contains 13 residues. V was pared by 7 bases and J by 6 bases, with 8 bases of the junction left unmatched. Germline V gene data show CDR1 as MNHEY and CDR2 as SVGAGI.

This chain connects TRBV6-1 to TRBJ1-2; D call uncertain. Germline loops: CDR1 MNHNS, CDR2 SASEGT. The length of the CDR3 is 13 residues. Deletions cut 2 bases from V and 3 bases from J, with 7 bases between. CDR3 loop: CASSESQYYGYTF. Here the CDR3 DNA reads TGTGCCAGCAGTGAATCCCAGTACTATGGCTACACCTTC.

This rearrangement joins TRBV3-1 (or the pseudogene TRBV3-2) to TRBJ1-3; tentative D call: TRBD1 (6 bases). The V and J ends lost 3 bases and 4 bases respectively, with 16 bases between them. The CDR3 is made up of 16 amino acids. The germline V gene has CDR1 LGHDT and CDR2 YNNKEL (reference sequence). The CDR3 region has the DNA TGTGCCAGCAGCCAGACAGGTCAAACGGGGGGAAACACCATATATTTT. This translates into CASSQTGQTGGNTIYF.

The chain links TRBV5-4 to TRBJ1-2, with 7 nucleotides matching TRBD1. Germline CDR1 SGHNT, CDR2 YYREEE (reference sequence). This CDR3 has 14 residues. After removal of 3 bases from V and 8 bases from J, the junction contained 10 bases not matched to a gene. The CDR3 sequence is CASSSSGTAGGYTF. DNA for the CDR3: TGTGCCAGCAGCTCATCCGGGACAGCTGGGGGCTACACCTTC.

The rearrangement uses TRBV27 and TRBJ2-1; 8 bases line up with TRBD2. Germline assignment: CDR1 MNHEY and CDR2 SMNVEV (reference sequence). The junction had 3 bases not matched to a gene; V was cut back by 4 bases and J by 4 bases. The CDR3 has 14 residues. CDR3 nucleotide sequence: TGTGCCAGCAGTTCGGGGGGGGTTTACAATGAGCAGTTCTTC. It codes for CASSSGGVYNEQFF.

The CDR3 region is CASSLNSGAGANVLTF. As DNA, the CDR3 is TGCGCCAGCAGCTTGAATAGCGGGGCTGGGGCCAACGTCCTGACTTTC. The rearrangement joins TRBV5-1 to TRBJ2-6, with TRBD2 identical over 8 bases. Trimming cost V 1 base and J 2 bases; bases outside gene matches: 2. In germline, CDR1 is SGHRS, CDR2 YFSETQ. The CDR3 contains 16 residues.

The CDR3 sequence is CASSMGRTDTQYF. The CDR3, as DNA: TGTGCCAGTAGTATGGGCCGCACAGATACGCAGTATTTT. The chain is built from TRBV19 and TRBJ2-3; D gene ambiguous. CDR3 size: 13 residues. The V gene's germline CDR1 is LNHDA and CDR2 SQIVND (reference sequence). The V gene lost 3 bases and the J gene lost 1 base, with 5 bases spanning the gap.

This chain links TRBV11-2 with TRBJ1-4; 8 nucleotides align to TRBD1. Germline values: CDR1 SGHAT, CDR2 FQNNGV. There are 15 residues in the CDR3. V gave up 5 bases and J gave up 8 bases; unmatched junction bases: 10. Here the CDR3 DNA reads TGTGCCAGCAGCCCGCGGACAGGGCTGCGGGAAAAACTGTTTTTT. This sequence encodes CASSPRTGLREKLFF.

The rearrangement links TRBV7-2 to TRBJ2-1; perhaps TRBD1 as D (5 bases). Trimming removed 2 bases from V and 2 bases from J, with 7 bases in between. The germline CDR1 and CDR2 sequences are SGHTA and FQGNSA. The CDR3 totals 14 residues. The CDR3 DNA follows: TGTGCCAGCAGCTTAACAGGCCCCTACAATGAGCAGTTCTTC. It encodes CASSLTGPYNEQFF.

The chain recombines TRBV18 with TRBJ1-2; 8 bases align to TRBD1. The V gene end was trimmed by 5 bases and the J gene end by 0 bases; junction bases not matched to a gene: 5. Germline CDR1 reads KGHSH; CDR2 reads LQKENI. The CDR3 runs 15 residues. The DNA of the CDR3 is TGTGCCAGCTCAATACAGGGGGATCCTAACTATGGCTACACCTTC. Its translation is CASSIQGDPNYGYTF.

The rearrangement links TRBV7-9 to TRBJ1-3; 7 bases align to TRBD1. V was clipped by 6 bases and J by 7 bases; unmatched bases: 18. CDR1 and CDR2 from the germline V gene are SEHNR and FQNEAQ (reference sequence). This CDR3 is built from 17 residues. The chain's CDR3 is CASRLESGQAMGNTIYF. Here the CDR3 DNA reads TGTGCCAGCAGACTCGAATCCGGACAGGCGATGGGGAACACCATATATTTT. Full variable domain (missing parts from reference TRBV7-9 and TRBJ1-3): DTGVSQNPRHKITKRGQNVTFRCDPISEHNRLYWYRQTLGQGPEFLTYFQNEAQLEKSRLLSDRFSAERPKGSFSTLEIQRTEQGDSAMYLCASRLESGQAMGNTIYFGEGSWLTVV.

This chain joins TRBV10-2 and TRBJ1-1; a weak D match, TRBD1 (6 bases). Germline CDR1 is WSHSY and CDR2 is SAAADI. Trimming pared 0 bases from V and 5 bases from J, leaving 7 bases between. This CDR3 region has 13 residues. The DNA of the CDR3 is TGCGCCAGCAGTGAGTCGAGGGGGACTGAAGCTTTCTTT. Translation gives CASSESRGTEAFF.

The gene calls are TRBV19 and TRBJ1-3; perhaps TRBD1 as D (5 bases). V was cut by 3 bases and J by 0 bases, with 12 bases left in between. The germline CDR1 and CDR2 sequences are LNHDA and SQIVND (reference sequence). The CDR3 is made up of 16 amino acids. The CDR3 loop reads CASSIFGHISGNTIYF. The CDR3 DNA follows: TGTGCCAGTAGTATTTTTGGACATATCTCTGGAAACACCATATATTTT. Supplemented by reference TRBV19 and TRBJ1-3, the full variable domain reads DGGITQSPKYLFRKEGQNVTLSCEQNLNHDAMYWYRQDPGQGLRLIYYSQIVNDFQKGDIAEGYSVSREKKESFPLTVTSAQKNPTAFYLCASSIFGHISGNTIYFGEGSWLTVV.

The chain recombines TRBV27 with TRBJ2-7, with D maybe TRBD1 (5 bases). The CDR3 runs 13 residues. CDR1 is MNHEY, CDR2 SMNVEV, per germline (reference sequence). V was pared by 8 bases and J by 2 bases, with 13 bases between. CDR3 residues: CASLGALPYEQYF. CDR3 nucleotides: TGTGCCAGCTTAGGGGCCCTCCCCTACGAGCAGTACTTC.

This clone appeared once. V usage is TRBV6-5 and J usage is TRBJ2-3; 8 bases match TRBD1. This CDR3 comprises 14 residues. Germline V gene lookup returns CDR1 MNHEY and CDR2 SVGAGI. With V trimmed by 7 bases and J by 6 bases, 9 bases remained unmatched. As DNA, the CDR3 is TGTGCCAGCAATCAGGACAGGGCGGGGGATACGCAGTATTTT. The encoded protein is CASNQDRAGDTQYF.

This chain uses TRBV18 with TRBJ2-7, with D tentatively TRBD1 (6 bases). Germline V gene data show CDR1 as KGHSH and CDR2 as LQKENI. Trimming left V 0 bases short and J 4 bases short, with 13 bases between. The CDR3 is made up of 15 amino acids. The DNA for the CDR3 is TGTGCCAGCTCACCACCGGGCAGGGGTGGTTACGAGCAGTACTTC. Protein: CASSPPGRGGYEQYF. The variable domain in full, with the rest retrieved from reference TRBV18 and TRBJ2-7, is NAGVMQNPRHLVRRRGQEARLRCSPMKGHSHVYWYRQLPEEGLKFMVYLQKENIIDESGMPKERFSAEFPKEGPSILRIQQVVRGDSAAYFCASSPPGRGGYEQYFGPGTRLTVT.

The V and J genes are TRBV6-1 and TRBJ2-2; unclear D gene. Trimming removed 0 bases at V and 9 bases at J, with 5 bases between. CDR1 and CDR2 from the germline V gene are MNHNS and SASEGT. The CDR3 has 12 amino acids. In DNA, the CDR3 is TGTGCCAGCAGTGAAGCGGGCCGGGAGCTGTTTTTT. Protein: CASSEAGRELFF.

By sample fraction, this clone is medium-sized. This chain links TRBV27 with TRBJ2-3; no clear D gene. Germline CDR1 reads MNHEY; CDR2 reads SMNVEV (reference sequence). Between the trimmed V and J ends, which lost 1 base and 2 bases, there was a span of 4 bases. This CDR3 contains 13 residues. CDR3 nucleotide sequence: TGTGCCAGCAGTTTATGGCCCACAGATACGCAGTATTTT. Residues: CASSLWPTDTQYF.

J is TRBJ2-7 and V is TRBV7-9; D is uncertain. V lost 5 bases and J lost 3, with 5 bases in between. Germline CDR1 reads SEHNR; CDR2 reads FQNEAQ (reference sequence). This CDR3 is 11 amino acids long. The CDR3 loop is CASSPHYEQYF. The CDR3 nucleotides read TGTGCCAGCAGCCCCCACTACGAGCAGTACTTC.